This T cell receptor beta chain was observed in a study of CD8+ T cells in alopecia areata (dated by TCRdb to the late 2010s). General notes on the study: Treated patients were enrolled in an open-label pilot trial of oral tofacitinib, 5 to 10 mg twice daily, for moderate-to-severe alopecia areata. Tofacitinib was given for 6 to 18 months, followed by 6 months of follow-up off drug to assess delayed response and recurrence. For the treated patients, the SALT score, which quantifies what percentage of scalp surface area is affected, served as the measure of disease severity. High-throughput TCRbeta sequencing was used to examine T cell clonal expansion in alopecia areata in both the C3H/HeJ mouse model and human patients. In humans, TCRbeta sequencing was performed on scalp tissue and on sorted CD4+ and CD8+ peripheral blood T cells from healthy controls and from patients with patchy or totalis/universalis alopecia areata. Tofacitinib-treated patients had biopsies at baseline and at 4 and 24 weeks of treatment, with a later scalp biopsy in several patients. Clonality in the scalp was compared among normal scalp (n=4), patchy alopecia areata scalp (n=8), and alopecia totalis/universalis scalp (n=8). RNA was obtained with the PAXgene miRNA kit for fixed scalp, the miRNeasy kit for PBMCs, and the RNeasy kit for mouse skin. TCRbeta CDR3 regions were amplified by immunoSEQ multiplex PCR using 35 Vbeta forward and 13 Jbeta reverse primers. The full study reports these points: During tofacitinib treatment, many expanded lesional clones stuck around in both scalp and blood, and this persistence may partly explain why relapse happens after treatment is stopped. Because the treated cohort was small and had just a single nonresponder, larger studies are needed to establish links between baseline CD8+ expansion and response. Compared with normal scalp, lesional scalp had higher clonality and more expanded CD8+ clones, particularly in alopecia totalis/universalis, a pattern that suggests antigenic drive. Compared with mice, TCR sequences shared between patients were less clear, possibly partly because of HLA diversity across the patient population. With tofacitinib, both scalp clonality and the number of expanded CD8+ clones among the top 100 scalp clones went down significantly. Resident alphabeta T cells in normal human skin are also sequenced, complicating scalp TCR repertoire analysis, unlike mouse skin dominated by gammadelta T cells.

This clone was recorded only once. Its binding antigen is unknown. Per-base quality was not reported, and no clone a single base away is much larger than it. The method behind the library was the immunoSEQ multiplex PCR assay. For TCR sequencing, RNA was extracted from every sample and reverse transcribed into cDNA to serve as template. SuperScript III was used to make first-strand cDNA, primed with a 2:1 mix of oligo-dT and random hexamers. A synthetic immune receptor repertoire was used to measure amplification bias, and any remaining bias was corrected computationally. Processing in the source paper ran as follows. After raw reads were preprocessed to remove errors, the CDR3 was defined following IMGT conventions as running from the conserved cysteine to phenylalanine. To get clonality, Shannon entropy was normalized by log2 of the number of productive unique TCRs and the result was subtracted from 1. Whether scalp clones were CD4 or CD8 was inferred by matching scalp TCRbeta sequences against CD4 and CD8 repertoires sorted from blood. The clones in this table, taken by TCRdb from immuneACCESS, are in-frame only. Not every clone is retained; where verified, under half of the shortfall comes from an unresolved V gene, and the cause of the rest is unknown. The V and J calls and clone size are taken from that table; D and trimming were inferred from the DNA. Within this sample are fewer than 110,000 clones, with 60% of them counted one time only. Roughly 17% of the sample is in the top ten clones.

V is shortened by 7 bases, J by 4 bases, and the region joining them spans 7 bases. The CDR3, from cysteine to phenylalanine, totals 12 residues. Of the read, only the CDR3 DNA is kept; its 36 bases are in frame from base 1. CDR1 and CDR2, per the germline V gene, are MGHRA and YSYEKL. Sample treatment or condition, as interpreted from the label and publication: oral pan-JAK inhibitor, 5-10 mg twice daily. Lesional scalp punch biopsies and peripheral blood were collected from alopecia areata patients. PBMCs were isolated by density centrifugation and stained for CD3, CD4 and CD8, and CD4+ and CD8+ T cells were sorted on a FACSAria.

The V and J segments used are TRBV4-1 and TRBJ2-2; a confident D gene designation cannot be given. The receptor was isolated from a human donor with alopecia areata. This specimen was CD8+ T cells sorted from blood, taken at approximately week 60, from a patient treated with tofacitinib. The CDR3 region: CASTAITGELFF. The nucleotides read TGCGCCAGCACCGCAATCACCGGGGAGCTGTTTTTT.